This T cell receptor (beta chain) was recovered during a study of blood T cell repertoires in COVID-19. The CDR3 is made up of 15 amino acids. J lost 0 bases, V lost 6 bases, and 10 bases had no gene match. The germline V gene has CDR1 DFQATT and CDR2 SNEGSKA (reference sequence). The data were produced by immunoSEQ multiplex PCR, yet TCRdb's version contains in-frame clones alone and is incomplete. The table shows 100,000 to 150,000 clones, with 85% occurring only once. The sequence came from a woman over 75 with acute or convalescent COVID-19. The sample was peripheral blood. V and J are TRBV20-1 and TRBJ1-1; the match to TRBD1 covers 7 bases. The CDR3 DNA follows: TGCAGTGCCAGTGGGCTACAGGGGATGAACACTGAAGCTTTCTTT. This gives the protein CSASGLQGMNTEAFF.